The 21 T cell receptor beta chains below all came from one sample that was sequenced in a study of blood T cell repertoires in COVID-19. Produced via immunoSEQ multiplex PCR; TCRdb's table is partial and in-frame only. The sample shows about 300,000 clones, around nine tenths of them seen only once. The sample taken for sequencing was peripheral blood. The source is a man in his 70s with acute or convalescent COVID-19.

V usage is TRBV28 and J usage is TRBJ2-5; TRBD2 aligns across 9 bases. Germline V lookup: CDR1 MDHEN, CDR2 SYDVKM. This CDR3 spans 16 amino acids. The junction had 13 bases not matched to a gene; V was cut back by 6 bases and J by 5 bases. For the CDR3, the DNA is TGTGCCAGCAGGGTACCCGGCGGGAGGGCCTACGAGACCCAGTACTTC. It specifies CASRVPGGRAYETQYF. Full variable domain (outside the CDR3, taken from reference TRBV28 and TRBJ2-5): DVKVTQSSRYLVKRTGEKVFLECVQDMDHENMFWYRQDPGLGLRLIYFSYDVKMKEKGDIPEGYSVSREKKERFSLILESASTNQTSMYLCASRVPGGRAYETQYFGPGTRLLVL.

The V gene is TRBV5-1, the J gene TRBJ2-1, with D tentatively TRBD1 (6 bases). Germline CDR1 SGHRS, CDR2 YFSETQ. This CDR3 comprises 11 residues. V lost 7 bases to trimming and J lost 4 bases, with 6 bases between them. This CDR3 reads CASGQYNEQFF. For the CDR3, the DNA is TGCGCCAGCGGACAGTACAATGAGCAGTTCTTC.

The chain recombines TRBV5-1 with TRBJ2-1; 10 bases are a match to TRBD2. Germline V lookup: CDR1 SGHRS, CDR2 YFSETQ. The CDR3 loop spans 15 amino acids. Germline trimming cut 4 bases from V and 6 bases from J; bases unmatched to any gene: 7. The CDR3 sequence is CASSLGTSDANEQFF. As DNA, the CDR3 is TGCGCCAGCAGCCTAGGGACTAGCGATGCCAATGAGCAGTTCTTC.

The chain couples TRBV7-8 to TRBJ2-7; 7 bases map to TRBD2. CDR1 and CDR2 (germline): SGHVS, FQNEAQ. The ends lost 1 base at V and 3 bases at J; junction bases unmatched: 6. CDR3 size: 15 residues. In nucleotides, the CDR3 is TGTGCCAGCAGCTTAGGGGCTAGCGGCAACTACGAGCAGTACTTC. This sequence encodes CASSLGASGNYEQYF. Drawing the rest from reference TRBV7-8 and TRBJ2-7, the complete variable domain is GAGVSQSPRYKVAKRGQDVALRCDPISGHVSLFWYQQALGQGPEFLTYFQNEAQLDKSGLPSDRFFAERPEGSVSTLKIQRTQQEDSAVYLCASSLGASGNYEQYFGPGTRLTVT.

The chain carries TRBV30 and TRBJ2-5, with a weak D call TRBD2 (5 bases). This CDR3 contains 14 residues. V gave up 2 bases and J gave up 1 base, with 11 bases separating them. Germline V lookup: CDR1 GTSNPN, CDR2 SVGIG (reference sequence). CDR3 residues: CAWSKGAIQETQYF. The CDR3 nucleotides read TGTGCCTGGAGTAAGGGAGCGATCCAAGAGACCCAGTACTTC.

The chain employs TRBV5-1 and TRBJ2-7; D is possibly TRBD1 (6 bases). Trimming took off 0 bases at V and 3 bases at J, with 19 bases between the two ends. This CDR3 has 17 amino acids. The V gene's germline CDR1 is SGHRS and CDR2 YFSETQ. The CDR3 here is CASSLEAWGQGSYEQYF. Written as DNA, the CDR3 is TGCGCCAGCAGCTTGGAGGCCTGGGGGCAGGGAAGCTACGAGCAGTACTTC.

V is TRBV6-5 and J is TRBJ1-6, with D possibly being TRBD1 (6 bases). V was trimmed by 4 bases and J by 1 base, leaving 11 bases between them. The CDR3 has 16 residues. Germline CDR1 reads MNHEY; CDR2 reads SVGAGI. In DNA, the CDR3 is TGTGCCAGCAGTTCGGAGGGGGGGTCCTATAATTCACCCCTCCACTTT. Amino acid sequence: CASSSEGGSYNSPLHF.

The CDR3 loop reads CATSGQGAAEAFF. The DNA for the CDR3 is TGTGCCACCAGCGGACAGGGGGCCGCTGAAGCTTTCTTT. The chain is built from TRBV24-1 and TRBJ1-1; 11 bases agree with TRBD1. Trimming took 7 bases from V and 6 from J; bases not matched to a gene: 3. CDR1 and CDR2 from the germline V gene are KGHDR and SFDVKD. This CDR3 has 13 amino acids.

A remark on this clone: The same CDR3 also results from other DNA sequences found in this sample. The J gene is TRBJ2-3, the V gene TRBV7-9; D perhaps matches TRBD1 (6 bases). The CDR3 is 15 amino acids. V was trimmed by 1 base and J by 2 bases, leaving 10 bases between them. Germline V gene data show CDR1 as SEHNR and CDR2 as FQNEAQ (reference sequence). The CDR3 loop is CASSLGQGNTDTQYF. As DNA, the CDR3 is TGTGCCAGCAGCTTAGGGCAGGGGAACACAGATACGCAGTATTTT.

The chain employs TRBV19 and TRBJ2-1; 10 positions agree with TRBD1. Trimming cost V 3 bases and J 2 bases; bases outside gene matches: 4. Germline loops: CDR1 LNHDA, CDR2 SQIVND (reference sequence). The CDR3 totals 16 residues. The CDR3 loop reads CASSITDRGAYNEQFF. The CDR3 nucleotides read TGTGCCAGTAGTATTACGGACAGGGGGGCCTACAATGAGCAGTTCTTC.

The chain uses TRBV6-2 or TRBV6-3 and TRBJ1-1; 9 nucleotides agree with TRBD1. Germline CDR1 MNHEY, CDR2 SVGEGT. This CDR3 is 18 amino acids long. J gave up 6 bases and V 2 bases, and 16 bases lay outside the gene matches. CDR3 region: CASSYPTQDRGFSAEAFF. DNA of the CDR3: TGTGCCAGCAGTTACCCGACCCAGGACAGGGGTTTTAGCGCTGAAGCTTTCTTT.

The rearrangement uses TRBV28 and TRBJ1-2; maybe TRBD1 (6 bases). Per germline, CDR1 MDHEN and CDR2 SYDVKM. The CDR3 runs 16 residues. Trimming pared 6 bases from V and 5 bases from J, leaving 22 bases between. The CDR3 DNA follows: TGTGCCAGCAGACCCTCCCCGCCCCGGGACACTTATGGCTACACCTTC. It codes for CASRPSPPRDTYGYTF.

This sequence joins TRBV18 and TRBJ1-6; 9 bases are a match to TRBD1. CDR1 is KGHSH, CDR2 LQKENI, per germline. The V segment lost 4 bases and the J segment 7 bases; nucleotides outside the gene matches: 8. This CDR3 is 16 amino acids long. The CDR3 DNA reads TGTGCCAGCTCACTCAAGGACAGGGGAGGAAATTCACCCCTCCACTTT. Its translation: CASSLKDRGGNSPLHF.

V is TRBV30 and J is TRBJ2-3, with 9 bases lining up with TRBD2. CDR3 length equals 15 residues. CDR1 and CDR2 (germline): GTSNPN, SVGIG (reference sequence). V shed 1 base and J 6 bases; nucleotides not matched to a gene: 8. The CDR3 sequence is CAWSAASGAPDTQYF. CDR3 DNA sequence: TGTGCCTGGAGTGCAGCTAGCGGGGCCCCCGATACGCAGTATTTT.

The chain combines TRBV18 with TRBJ1-2, with 9 bases matching TRBD1. Trimming cost V 4 bases and J 0 bases; bases outside gene matches: 9. CDR3 length: 17 residues. Germline CDR1 and CDR2: KGHSH and LQKENI. CDR3 in DNA: TGTGCCAGCTCACTGATGACAGGGGGAGGATCTAACTATGGCTACACCTTC. Its translation is CASSLMTGGGSNYGYTF.

The table lists this clone with a few counts. This same CDR3 is encoded by further DNA sequences in the sample. The V and J genes are TRBV19 and TRBJ1-5; no clear D gene. V shed 6 bases and J shed 7 bases, with 10 bases lying between them. There are 12 residues in the CDR3. Germline V gene data show CDR1 as LNHDA and CDR2 as SQIVND (reference sequence). The CDR3 loop reads CASSGGGQPQHF. The CDR3 bases are TGTGCCAGTAGCGGCGGCGGGCAGCCCCAGCATTTT.

The V and J genes are TRBV2 and TRBJ2-7; D is possibly TRBD1 (6 bases). V lost 1 base to trimming and J lost 1 base, with 11 bases between them. CDR3 size: 15 residues. CDR1 and CDR2 (germline): SNHLY, FYNNEI. The CDR3 spells CASSEERGWSYEQYF. As DNA, the CDR3 is TGTGCCAGCAGTGAAGAAAGGGGGTGGTCCTACGAGCAGTACTTC. Full variable domain (rest looked up from reference TRBV2 and TRBJ2-7): EPEVTQTPSHQVTQMGQEVILRCVPISNHLYFYWYRQILGQKVEFLVSFYNNEISEKSEIFDDQFSVERPDGSNFTLKIRSTKLEDSAMYFCASSEERGWSYEQYFGPGTRLTVT.

The table lists this clone with many counts. This chain links TRBV5-1 with TRBJ1-2, with 9 bases fitting TRBD1. This CDR3 contains 16 residues. With V trimmed by 4 bases and J by 2 bases, 9 bases remained unmatched. Germline CDR1 and CDR2: SGHRS and YFSETQ. The chain's CDR3 is CASSPGDRDGNYGYTF. DNA of the CDR3: TGCGCCAGCAGCCCCGGGGACAGGGATGGAAACTATGGCTACACCTTC. Combining the CDR3 with reference TRBV5-1 and TRBJ1-2 gives the whole variable domain KAGVTQTPRYLIKTRGQQVTLSCSPISGHRSVSWYQQTPGQGLQFLFEYFSETQRNKGNFPGRFSGRQFSNSRSEMNVSTLELGDSALYLCASSPGDRDGNYGYTFGSGTRLTVV.

The rearrangement links TRBV4-2 to TRBJ2-7, with unresolved D. CDR1 is LGHNA and CDR2 is YNFKEQ in the germline V gene. This CDR3 is built from 15 residues. V was trimmed by 4 bases and J by 0 bases, leaving 13 bases between them. The chain's CDR3 is CASSRSTVPSYEQYF. The CDR3 DNA follows: TGTGCCAGCAGCCGAAGTACTGTTCCCTCCTACGAGCAGTACTTC.

The chain joins TRBV7-2 to TRBJ2-1; TRBD2 matches at 9 bases. Trimming cost V 2 bases and J 4 bases; bases outside gene matches: 9. Germline V gene lookup returns CDR1 SGHTA and CDR2 FQGNSA. The CDR3 sequence is 17 residues long. This CDR3 reads CASSLRQRLADYNEQFF. CDR3 DNA: TGTGCCAGCAGCTTAAGGCAAAGACTAGCGGATTACAATGAGCAGTTCTTC.

The V call is TRBV6-2 or TRBV6-3, the J call TRBJ2-5; unclear D gene. From germline, CDR1 is MNHEY and CDR2 SVGEGT. The CDR3 extends over 17 amino acids. The V end lost 6 bases, the J end lost 1 base, and 21 bases lay between the germline ends. CDR3 region: CASSSQIGLVRQETQYF. The CDR3 DNA reads as TGTGCCAGCAGCAGCCAGATCGGTCTAGTTCGCCAAGAGACCCAGTACTTC.